This passage covers 31 T cell receptor beta chains from one sample sequenced in a study of post-analysis software for immune sequencing data. Study-wide findings and caveats: Five TRBV segments, TRBV5-6, TRBV5-1 and TRBV20-1 among them, were found more frequent in patients than controls.

Their recognized antigens are unknown. Incorporated into the TCR beta cDNA libraries were unique molecular identifiers, which served to reduce PCR and sequencing biases. TCRdb re-derived calls from the PCR reads in MiXCR, one entry per CDR3 protein. The table lists about 540,000 distinct CDR3 sequences, around 31% of them singletons. The sequenced material came from blood. The receptors derive from a girl aged 2 to 17 with multiple sclerosis.

This clonotype came up a few times. The gene calls are TRBV7-2 and TRBJ2-3; D gene ambiguous. CDR3 length: 15 amino acids. Looked up from germline, CDR1 is SGHTA and CDR2 is FQGNSA. Deletions cut 1 base from V and 0 bases from J, with 8 bases between. CDR3 region: CASSLDLVSTDTQYF. The CDR3, as DNA: TGTGCCAGCAGCTTAGATCTGGTTAGCACAGATACGCAGTATTTT.

In its sample, this clonotype was seen a few times. The chain carries TRBV27 and TRBJ2-1; D is possibly TRBD2 (5 bases). Deletions cut 5 bases from V and 0 bases from J, with 14 bases between. The germline CDR1 and CDR2 sequences are MNHEY and SMNVEV (reference sequence). This CDR3 has 16 residues. CDR3 residues: CASSGMSGSSYNEQFF. The CDR3 bases are TGTGCCAGCAGTGGCATGTCGGGGAGCTCCTACAATGAGCAGTTCTTC.

This clonotype has at least ten counts. The rearrangement joins TRBV7-9 to TRBJ1-2, with TRBD1 as a possible D gene (5 bases). This CDR3 region has 16 residues. The ends were cut back, 5 bases at V and 4 bases at J, with 20 bases in the middle. Germline CDR1 and CDR2: SEHNR and FQNEAQ (reference sequence). The CDR3 nucleotides read TGTGCCAGCAGCCCAGAGGGGCCAGGCGAGTCCTATGGCTACACCTTC. Its protein product is CASSPEGPGESYGYTF.

The chain recombines TRBV28 with TRBJ2-1; 9 bases line up with TRBD2. The CDR3 consists of 19 residues. J lost 0 bases, V lost 3 bases, and 12 bases had no gene match. The germline V gene encodes CDR1 MDHEN and CDR2 SYDVKM. The CDR3 sequence: CASSFWRGGREFSYNEQFF. Written as DNA, the CDR3 is TGTGCCAGCAGTTTCTGGCGGGGGGGCCGCGAGTTCTCCTACAATGAGCAGTTCTTC.

J is TRBJ2-1 and V is TRBV11-2; D may be TRBD1 (10 bases). The V gene's germline CDR1 is SGHAT and CDR2 FQNNGV. With 4 bases removed from V and 3 bases from J, the gap between germline ends came to 28 bases. CDR3 length equals 20 residues. CDR3 loop: CASSSIRQGASGEIYNEQFF. Here the CDR3 DNA reads TGTGCCAGCAGCTCGATTCGACAGGGGGCTAGCGGGGAAATCTACAATGAGCAGTTCTTC.

This clonotype was recorded a few times. The CDR3 DNA is TGCGCCAGCAGCTTGGAGGACTCCAACACTGAAGCTTTCTTT. This encodes CASSLEDSNTEAFF. The chain has TRBV5-1 and TRBJ1-1; D unresolved. The ends were cut back, 0 bases at V and 2 bases at J, with 8 bases in the middle. CDR1 SGHRS and CDR2 YFSETQ come from the germline V gene. CDR3 length equals 14 residues.

The chain combines TRBV20-1 with TRBJ2-5, with D perhaps TRBD2 (6 bases). Germline CDR1 DFQATT, CDR2 SNEGSKA (reference sequence). V was shortened by 5 bases and J by 5 bases, with 18 bases between the two germline ends. This CDR3 contains 14 residues. CDR3 DNA: TGCAGTGCTCCCCCGGACTACTCTTCTGAGACCCAGTACTTC. This gives the protein CSAPPDYSSETQYF.

This clonotype appeared once. The chain uses TRBV9 and TRBJ2-7, with no clear D. The CDR3 has 15 residues. The V gene lost 0 bases and the J gene lost 7 bases, with 17 bases spanning the gap. Germline CDR1 reads SGDLS; CDR2 reads YYNGEE. The DNA for the CDR3 is TGTGCCAGCAGCGTAGAAGCAAGCTCCTACAATGAGCAGTACTTC. Its translation is CASSVEASSYNEQYF.

The chain links TRBV20-1 to TRBJ2-2; D is undetermined. Trimming took 0 bases from V and 2 from J, leaving 1 base between them. The length of the CDR3 is 12 residues. Per the germline V gene, CDR1 is DFQATT and CDR2 is SNEGSKA (reference sequence). The CDR3 reads CSARENTGELFF. CDR3 nucleotides: TGCAGTGCTAGAGAAAACACCGGGGAGCTGTTTTTT.

This clonotype was observed a few times. The genes are TRBV6-5 and TRBJ2-5; D is possibly TRBD1 or TRBD2 (5 bases each). Germline V lookup: CDR1 MNHEY, CDR2 SVGAGI. The length of the CDR3 is 12 residues. V lost 8 bases and J 3 bases, leaving 10 bases between the germline ends. The CDR3: CASGGSKETQYF. CDR3 sequence (DNA): TGTGCCAGCGGGGGATCCAAAGAGACCCAGTACTTC.

A note on this clonotype: A much larger clone lies one base from this, so it may be a read error. CDR3 amino acids: CASSPDRDGHTF. CDR3 DNA sequence: TGCGCCAGCAGCCCTGACAGGGATGGCCACACCTTC. The V and J genes are TRBV5-1 and TRBJ1-2; 7 nucleotides agree with TRBD1. Germline values: CDR1 SGHRS, CDR2 YFSETQ. The CDR3 has 12 residues. The whole variable domain, remainder taken from reference TRBV5-1 and TRBJ1-2, is KAGVTQTPRYLIKTRGQQVTLSCSPISGHRSVSWYQQTPGQGLQFLFEYFSETQRNKGNFPGRFSGRQFSNSRSEMNVSTLELGDSALYLCASSPDRDGHTFGSGTRLTVV.

The CDR3 here is CASSLDGPPTDTQYF. In DNA, the CDR3 is TGTGCCAGCAGCTTAGATGGGCCCCCTACAGATACGCAGTATTTT. The chain combines TRBV11-2 with TRBJ2-3; D is undetermined. Trimming took off 0 bases at V and 3 bases at J, with 10 bases between the two ends. The germline gives CDR1 SGHAT, CDR2 FQNNGV. The CDR3 contains 15 residues. Filled out from reference TRBV11-2 and TRBJ2-3, the complete variable domain reads EAGVAQSPRYKIIEKRQSVAFWCNPISGHATLYWYQQILGQGPKLLIQFQNNGVVDDSQLPKDRFSAERLKGVDSTLKIQPAKLEDSAVYLCASSLDGPPTDTQYFGPGTRLTVL.

This clonotype appeared a few times. V gene TRBV10-3 combines with J gene TRBJ2-7; TRBD2 might be the D (6 bases). The CDR3 is made up of 13 amino acids. The germline V and J ends were trimmed by 3 bases and 1 base, with 7 bases remaining between them. CDR1 ENHRY and CDR2 SYGVKD come from the germline V gene. DNA of the CDR3: TGTGCCATCAGTGAAGGGAGGTCCTACGAGCAGTACTTC. Translating gives CAISEGRSYEQYF.

This clonotype was found a few times. The genes are TRBV6-5 and TRBJ2-7; tentatively, D is TRBD2 (5 bases). The ends were cut back, 6 bases at V and 3 bases at J, with 15 bases in the middle. This CDR3 spans 14 amino acids. Germline CDR1 and CDR2: MNHEY and SVGAGI. CDR3 in DNA: TGTGCCAGCAGCCCCGGACTCGTGGGCTACGAGCAGTACTTC. This encodes CASSPGLVGYEQYF.

Ten or more counts support this clonotype. This chain uses TRBV11-2 with TRBJ2-7; 9 bases map to TRBD1. V was clipped by 3 bases and J by 2 bases; unmatched bases: 2. Germline lookup yields CDR1 SGHAT and CDR2 FQNNGV. The CDR3 length is 14 residues. The CDR3 reads CASSFRDRAYEQYF. The CDR3 DNA reads as TGTGCCAGCAGCTTCCGGGACAGGGCCTACGAGCAGTACTTC.

This clonotype was observed many times. V and J are TRBV7-2 and TRBJ2-7, with D hard to call. V was clipped by 3 bases and J by 7 bases, with 13 bases between them. The CDR3 has 13 amino acids. Germline values: CDR1 SGHTA, CDR2 FQGNSA. CDR3 nucleotides: TGTGCCAGCAGCTTTTTCGTCGGCGGAGAGCAGTACTTC. It specifies CASSFFVGGEQYF.

This clonotype was picked up a small number of times. The CDR3 DNA is TGCAGTGCTGTCCCTGGGACAGGGGGCTCCGGGCAGCCCCAGCATTTT. Protein product: CSAVPGTGGSGQPQHF. The chain links TRBV20-1 to TRBJ1-5; 12 bases align to TRBD1. The CDR3 has 16 amino acids. Per the germline V gene, CDR1 is DFQATT and CDR2 is SNEGSKA (reference sequence). Germline trimming cut 5 bases from V and 7 bases from J; bases unmatched to any gene: 12.

The rearrangement joins TRBV20-1 to TRBJ2-1; 8 bases agree with TRBD1. The CDR3 length is 17 residues. V lost 0 bases, J lost 4 bases, and 11 bases stayed unmatched. Germline CDR1 reads DFQATT; CDR2 reads SNEGSKA (reference sequence). Here the CDR3 DNA reads TGCAGTGCTAGAGAGCGAAAGGGACAGGCGAATTACAATGAGCAGTTCTTC. Translating it yields CSARERKGQANYNEQFF.

The gene calls are TRBV7-2 and TRBJ2-1; 8 nucleotides line up with TRBD2. V shed 4 bases and J 15 bases; nucleotides not matched to a gene: 5. The CDR3 has 11 amino acids. Germline CDR1 and CDR2: SGHTA and FQGNSA. In nucleotides, the CDR3 is TGTGCCAGCAGCTGGAGCGGGGGCCCGTTCTTC. Its protein is CASSWSGGPFF.

This chain links TRBV20-1 with TRBJ2-5; no reliable D call. Trimming removed 5 bases at V and 9 bases at J, with 7 bases between. CDR3 size: 9 residues. The germline CDR1 and CDR2 sequences are DFQATT and SNEGSKA (reference sequence). CDR3 sequence: CSAAEAQYF. CDR3 DNA sequence: TGCAGTGCTGCCGAGGCCCAGTACTTC.

This rearrangement joins TRBV5-1 to TRBJ1-4; weak D call: TRBD1 (6 bases). The CDR3 has 15 residues. CDR1 SGHRS and CDR2 YFSETQ come from the germline V gene. Deletions cut 0 bases from V and 8 bases from J, with 14 bases between. The CDR3 region has the DNA TGCGCCAGCAGCTTGGAGGCGGGGGCGGAGGAAAAACTGTTTTTT. Amino acids: CASSLEAGAEEKLFF.

This rearrangement joins TRBV6-1 to TRBJ2-3, with 11 bases lining up with TRBD2. Germline CDR1 MNHNS, CDR2 SASEGT. Unmatched junction bases numbered 7, after V lost 10 bases and J lost 1 base. The CDR3 length is 15 residues. CDR3 nucleotide sequence: TGTGCCATCGATACGACTAGCGGGGGCACAGATACGCAGTATTTT. This gives the protein CAIDTTSGGTDTQYF.

The chain carries TRBV10-3 and TRBJ2-3; 10 positions match TRBD2. Germline V gene data show CDR1 as ENHRY and CDR2 as SYGVKD. This CDR3 is built from 13 residues. The trim removed 6 bases at V and 4 bases at J, leaving 1 base unmatched. The CDR3 coding sequence is TGTGCCATCAGCCTAGCGGGGGCAGATACGCAGTATTTT. Amino acid sequence: CAISLAGADTQYF.

As concerns this clonotype: Relative to the germline gene, one junction end is altered; a read error may explain this. The V and J genes are TRBV7-9 and TRBJ2-6, with D maybe TRBD1 (6 bases). Per germline, CDR1 SEHNR and CDR2 FQNEAQ (reference sequence). The CDR3 sequence is 16 residues long. The CDR3 here is CAGSYPGAHGANVLTF. The CDR3 nucleotides read TGTGCCGGCAGTTACCCAGGGGCTCACGGGGCCAACGTCCTGACTTTC.

CDR3 nucleotide sequence: TGTGCCAGCAGCGTGCTCGGGACGGTTGGGGAGCAGTTCTTC. This encodes CASSVLGTVGEQFF. The chain is built from TRBV9 and TRBJ2-1, with D perhaps given as TRBD1 or TRBD2 (5 bases each). Trimming removed 2 bases at V and 10 bases at J, with 16 bases between. This CDR3 has 14 amino acids. The germline V gene encodes CDR1 SGDLS and CDR2 YYNGEE.

This clonotype was picked up a small number of times. The chain is built from TRBV6-5 and TRBJ2-5; 7 bases are shared with TRBD1. J gave up 3 bases and V 0 bases, and 1 base lay outside the gene matches. This CDR3 comprises 14 residues. Looked up from germline, CDR1 is MNHEY and CDR2 is SVGAGI. The CDR3 coding sequence is TGTGCCAGCAGTTACTCCCAGGGGGAAGAGACCCAGTACTTC. This translates into CASSYSQGEETQYF.

This chain uses TRBV6-6 with TRBJ1-2; 7 bases are a match to TRBD1. CDR3 length equals 13 residues. After removal of 6 bases from V and 6 bases from J, the junction contained 7 bases not matched to a gene. CDR1 MNHNY and CDR2 SVGAGI come from the germline V gene (reference sequence). DNA of the CDR3: TGTGCCAGCAGCCGTACAGGGGAGAATGGCTACACCTTC. Its translation: CASSRTGENGYTF.

CDR3: CSVAFDPRMTFF. DNA of the CDR3: TGCAGCGTTGCTTTCGACCCCCGTATGACTTTCTTT. This chain uses TRBV29-1 with TRBJ1-1; D is unresolved. CDR1 is SQVTM and CDR2 is ANQGSEA in the germline V gene. V dropped 4 bases and J dropped 12 bases, with 18 bases sitting between them. There are 12 residues in the CDR3.

In DNA form, the CDR3 reads TGTGCCAGCAGTGAAATAATAGCCTCCTACAATGAGCAGTTCTTC. This sequence encodes CASSEIIASYNEQFF. V is TRBV6-1 and J is TRBJ2-1; D is unresolved. Trimming stripped 2 bases from V and 0 bases from J, with 8 bases between. CDR1 is MNHNS, CDR2 SASEGT, per germline. This CDR3 is built from 15 residues.

This clonotype was observed a few times. This chain links TRBV5-1 with TRBJ2-5, with D possibly matching TRBD2 (6 bases). The V gene lost 1 base and the J gene lost 1 base, with 11 bases spanning the gap. The CDR3 loop spans 15 amino acids. The germline CDR1 and CDR2 sequences are SGHRS and YFSETQ. In DNA form, the CDR3 reads TGCGCCAGCAGCTTGATGCGGGGCACCCAAGAGACCCAGTACTTC. Amino acids: CASSLMRGTQETQYF.

As concerns this clonotype: At one end, the junction sequence differs from germline, possibly due to a read error. V is TRBV29-1 and J is TRBJ2-5; no reliable D call. The J call is uncertain, as TRBJ2-1 better fits the DNA end. Per germline, CDR1 SQVTM and CDR2 ANQGSEA. The CDR3 runs to 12 residues. CDR3 coding DNA: TGCAGCCTTGAGCAGTTCCAAGAGACCCAGTTCTTC. It translates to CSLEQFQETQFF.